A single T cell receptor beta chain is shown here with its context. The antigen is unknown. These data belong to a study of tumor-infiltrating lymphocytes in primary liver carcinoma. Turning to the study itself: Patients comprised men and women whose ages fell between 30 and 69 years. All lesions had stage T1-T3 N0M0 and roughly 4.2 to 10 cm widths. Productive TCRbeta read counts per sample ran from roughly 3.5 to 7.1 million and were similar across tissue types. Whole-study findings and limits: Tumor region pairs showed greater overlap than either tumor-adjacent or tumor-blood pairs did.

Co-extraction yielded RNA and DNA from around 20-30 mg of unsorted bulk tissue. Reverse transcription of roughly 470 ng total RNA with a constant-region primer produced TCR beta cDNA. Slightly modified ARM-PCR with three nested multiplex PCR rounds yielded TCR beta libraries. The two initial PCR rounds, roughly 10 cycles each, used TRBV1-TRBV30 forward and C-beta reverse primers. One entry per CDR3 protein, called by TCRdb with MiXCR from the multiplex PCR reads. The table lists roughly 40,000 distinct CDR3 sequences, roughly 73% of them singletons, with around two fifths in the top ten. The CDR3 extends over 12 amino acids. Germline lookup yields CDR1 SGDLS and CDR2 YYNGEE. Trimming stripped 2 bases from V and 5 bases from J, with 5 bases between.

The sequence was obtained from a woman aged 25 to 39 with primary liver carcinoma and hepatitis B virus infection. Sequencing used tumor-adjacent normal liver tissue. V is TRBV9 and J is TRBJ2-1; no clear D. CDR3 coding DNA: TGTGCCAGCAGCGTCTGGGACAATGAGCAGTTCTTC. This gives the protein CASSVWDNEQFF. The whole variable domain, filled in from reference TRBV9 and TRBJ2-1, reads DSGVTQTPKHLITATGQRVTLRCSPRSGDLSVYWYQQSLDQGLQFLIQYYNGEERAKGNILERFSAQQFPDLHSELNLSSLELGDSALYFCASSVWDNEQFFGPGTRLTVL.